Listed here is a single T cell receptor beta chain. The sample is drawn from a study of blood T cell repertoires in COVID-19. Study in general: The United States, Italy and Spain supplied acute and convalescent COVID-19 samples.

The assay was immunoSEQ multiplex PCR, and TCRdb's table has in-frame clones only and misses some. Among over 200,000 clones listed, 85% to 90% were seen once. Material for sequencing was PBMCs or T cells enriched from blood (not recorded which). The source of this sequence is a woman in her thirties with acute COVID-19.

This chain's CDR3 is CASRSSRGFTDTQYF. The CDR3, as DNA: TGTGCCAGCAGATCCTCGAGAGGGTTTACAGATACGCAGTATTTT. The chain employs TRBV27 and TRBJ2-3, with a tentative D call TRBD2 (5 bases). This CDR3 is 15 amino acids long. Germline CDR1 reads MNHEY; CDR2 reads SMNVEV (reference sequence). The V end lost 6 bases, the J end lost 3 bases, and 16 bases lay between the germline ends.